A single TCR beta chain is shown here with its context. Its antigen remains unidentified. No much larger clone exists at a distance of one base, and base qualities are not known. The data stem from a study of T cell responses to AZD1222 COVID-19 vaccine (dated by TCRdb to the early 2020s). Concerning the study at large: Because spike-specific TCR depth and breadth did not differ between the two schedules, AZD1222 recipients who got a second dose at roughly 4 weeks were pooled with those who got a second dose at roughly 12 weeks. TCR sequencing covered roughly 230 trial participants: 200 to 220 given two doses of AZD1222 and about 26 given two doses of MenACWY control vaccine. Trial participants were enrolled by age into 18-55, 56-69 and 70-plus year subgroups, with about 150, 28 and 57 TCR-sequenced participants respectively. Broader findings and caveats from the paper: Conclusions about previously exposed vaccinees are limited because only a handful of AZD1222 recipients were SARS-CoV-2 seropositive at baseline. The 56-69-year group was small, and its depth increase did not reach significance, likely because of low power. Reportedly, almost half of the unique spike-specific TCRs recognized epitopes lying outside the regions that are mutated in the B.1.351 and B.1.1.7 variants. Participants were mostly white British, with more females than males. The authors suggested clonal diversity may have been underestimated. The whole spike protein was spanned by vaccine-associated CD4 TCRs, and dominant responses were seen in regions 160-218 and 743-854. Because no samples from the day 14 peak response were available, repertoires could be characterized only after the peak T cell response. A significant rise in spike-specific TCR breadth and depth was observed after two AZD1222 doses relative to day 0 and relative to MenACWY recipients.

The CDR3 regions of human TCRbeta chains were analyzed by immunosequencing. Per the source publication's procedure: Repertoire TCRs were matched against a reference library of SARS-CoV-2-specific TCRs generated with the MIRA antigen-specificity platform. Breadth meant the fraction of unique TCRs that were SARS-CoV-2-associated, whereas depth meant the fraction of total T cells that were SARS-CoV-2-associated. Each spike-specific TCR was assigned to its reactive spike region and to a CD4 or CD8 class using the MIRA data. Log10-transformed breadth and depth values were compared by one-way ANOVA with Sidak's multiple comparisons tests. In its TCRdb copy, this immuneACCESS table keeps in-frame sequences only and misses some clones. Where compared with another copy, unresolved V genes explain less than half of these, and the others have no known cause. That table gives V, J and clone size, and the DNA gave D and trimming. The sample table records 150,000 to 160,000 clones; approximately 90% of these occur just once. Less than 3.5% of the sample goes to the ten largest clones.

What this sample's time point label stands for: baseline before first vaccination. The vaccinee samples were drawn from two UK trials, COV001 and COV002, one of which was a single-blind randomized controlled phase 2/3 trial testing AZD1222 (ChAdOx1 nCoV-19) in healthy adults. Trial participant PBMC samples were collected at day 0 and day 28 after the second dose for TCRbeta chain sequencing. The CDR3 runs 20 amino acids, cysteine and phenylalanine included. Kept here is only the CDR3 DNA, which spans 60 bases and is read in frame from base 1. CDR1 and CDR2 are read off the germline V gene as KGHDR and SFDVKD. Here V drops 5 bases and J drops 0 bases, and the junction holds 13 bases not matched to any gene.

The TCR comes from an adult in good health. Source: peripheral blood, taken on day 0 of AZD1222 vaccination. The sequence joins TRBV24-1 to TRBJ1-5, and TRBD1 aligns with 12 junction nucleotides. Here is the DNA: TGTGCCACCAGTGCCAACCCCGGGACAGGGGGCCCCTATAGCAATCAGCCCCAGCATTTT. The translation is CATSANPGTGGPYSNQPQHF.